This T cell receptor (beta chain) comes out of a study of shared clonotypes between healthy human individuals. Study-wide background: Per-donor plates numbered three CD4 naive, three CD4 memory, two CD8 naive and one CD8 memory. Study-wide points: Among donors, the sharing of clonotypes was expected to be influenced by sequencing depth. For naive CD4 cells, roughly 5% of clonotypes were shared across a few donors.

Turning to this clone: Its antigen is unidentified.

The CDR3 extends over 18 amino acids. Trimming removed 3 bases from V and 2 bases from J; junction bases left unmatched: 10. The germline V gene has CDR1 SGHRS and CDR2 YFSETQ. Running of the assay took place at deep level. Sequenced by immunoSEQ multiplex PCR; TCRdb stores in-frame clones only, minus some. The sample includes about 2.4 million clones, approximately 93% seen only once; the top ten take about 0.34%. This clonotype was obtained from a man aged 18-30 years in good health. Some clones in this sample may be carry-over from other donors' samples. The V gene is TRBV5-1, the J gene TRBJ2-3, with TRBD1 matching over 12 bases. The source material was naive CD4+ T cells from PBMCs. Sample subset: CD45RA+ positively selected. CDR3 in amino acids: CASSSLPGQGAYTDTQYF. Here the CDR3 DNA reads TGCGCCAGCAGCTCCCTGCCGGGACAGGGGGCTTACACAGATACGCAGTATTTT.